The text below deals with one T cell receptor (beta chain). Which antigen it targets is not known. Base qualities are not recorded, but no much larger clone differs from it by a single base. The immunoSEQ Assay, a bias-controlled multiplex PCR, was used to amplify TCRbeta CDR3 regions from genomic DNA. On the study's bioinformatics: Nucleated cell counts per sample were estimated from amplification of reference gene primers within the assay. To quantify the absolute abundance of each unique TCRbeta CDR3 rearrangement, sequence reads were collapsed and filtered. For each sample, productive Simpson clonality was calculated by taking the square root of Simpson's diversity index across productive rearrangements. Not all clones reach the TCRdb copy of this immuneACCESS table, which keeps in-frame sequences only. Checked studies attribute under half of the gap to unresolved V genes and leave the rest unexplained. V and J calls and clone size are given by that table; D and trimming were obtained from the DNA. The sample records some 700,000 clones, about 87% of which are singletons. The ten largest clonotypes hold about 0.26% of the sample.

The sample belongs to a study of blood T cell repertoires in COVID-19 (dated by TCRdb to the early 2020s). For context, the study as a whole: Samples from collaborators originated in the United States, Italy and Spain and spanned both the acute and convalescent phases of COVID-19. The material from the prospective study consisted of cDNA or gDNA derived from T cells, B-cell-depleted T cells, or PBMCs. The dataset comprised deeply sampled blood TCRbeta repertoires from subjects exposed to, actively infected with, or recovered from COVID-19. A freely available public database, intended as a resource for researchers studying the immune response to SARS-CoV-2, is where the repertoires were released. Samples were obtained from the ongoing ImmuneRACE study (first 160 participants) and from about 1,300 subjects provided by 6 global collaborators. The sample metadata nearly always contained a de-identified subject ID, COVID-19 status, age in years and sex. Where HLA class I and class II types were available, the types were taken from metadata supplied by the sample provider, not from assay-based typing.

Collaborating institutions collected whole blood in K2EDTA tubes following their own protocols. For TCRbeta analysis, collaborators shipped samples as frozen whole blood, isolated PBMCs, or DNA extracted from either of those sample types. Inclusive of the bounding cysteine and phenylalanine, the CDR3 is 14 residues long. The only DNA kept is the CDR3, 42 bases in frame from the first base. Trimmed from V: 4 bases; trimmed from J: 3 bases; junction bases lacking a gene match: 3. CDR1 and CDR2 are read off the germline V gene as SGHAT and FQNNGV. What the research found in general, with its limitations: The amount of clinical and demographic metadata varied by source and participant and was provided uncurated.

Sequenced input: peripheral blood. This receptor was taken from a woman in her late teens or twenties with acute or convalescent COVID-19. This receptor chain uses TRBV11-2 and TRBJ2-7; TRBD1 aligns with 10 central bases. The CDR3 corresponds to CASSSGQGGYEQYF. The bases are TGTGCCAGCAGCTCCGGACAGGGGGGCTACGAGCAGTACTTC.